The 17 T cell receptor beta chains in this list originate from one sample, sequenced in a study of shared clonotypes between healthy human individuals. Here immunoSEQ multiplex PCR was the method, and the copy in TCRdb shows in-frame clones only, minus some. The sample lists some 2,500,000 clones, less than 95% occurring once. Sequenced input: naive CD4+ T cells from PBMCs. The subset here: CD45RA+ positively selected. These receptors were obtained from a man aged 18 to 30 in good health. Some clones in this sample may be carry-over from other donors' samples.

V usage is TRBV5-6 and J usage is TRBJ1-4, with D possibly matching TRBD1 (6 bases). V gave up 1 base and J gave up 7 bases, with 14 bases separating them. Germline CDR1 and CDR2: SGHDT and YYEEEE. The CDR3 has 15 residues. The CDR3 bases are TGTGCCAGCAGCTTGCCGCCAGGGGTGGGTGAAAAACTGTTTTTT. Its protein is CASSLPPGVGEKLFF.

The CDR3 region is CASSLPFSYEQYF. The CDR3 nucleotides are TGTGCCAGCAGCTTACCTTTTTCCTACGAGCAGTACTTC. The chain links TRBV5-5 to TRBJ2-7; unclear D gene. The CDR3 spans 13 residues. Germline V gene lookup returns CDR1 SGHKS and CDR2 YYEKEE (reference sequence). V was pared by 2 bases and J by 1 base, with 7 bases between.

The V call is TRBV28, the J call TRBJ1-2; D might be TRBD1 (5 bases). The CDR3 is 11 amino acids. The germline V gene has CDR1 MDHEN and CDR2 SYDVKM. V was clipped by 3 bases and J by 11 bases, with 10 bases between them. The CDR3 DNA follows: TGTGCCAGCAGTTTGGCGCAGGGATACACCTTC. Its translation: CASSLAQGYTF.

The rearrangement joins TRBV28 to TRBJ1-2; possible D gene TRBD1, 5 bases. V shed 5 bases and J shed 7 bases, with 11 bases lying between them. The CDR3 loop spans 12 amino acids. CDR1 is MDHEN and CDR2 is SYDVKM in the germline V gene. The CDR3: CASSGDPIGYTF. CDR3 nucleotides: TGTGCCAGCAGTGGGGACCCGATTGGCTACACCTTC.

The chain has TRBV5-4 and TRBJ2-1; 8 nucleotides line up with TRBD1. Per germline, CDR1 SGHNT and CDR2 YYREEE (reference sequence). V shed 1 base and J 4 bases; nucleotides not matched to a gene: 7. The CDR3 runs 16 residues. The CDR3, as DNA: TGTGCCAGCAGCTTGTCGGGCAGGGGGCGATACAATGAGCAGTTCTTC. Protein: CASSLSGRGRYNEQFF.

The V gene is TRBV6-5, the J gene TRBJ2-5, with 7 bases identical to TRBD2. The CDR3 contains 15 residues. Germline CDR1 and CDR2: MNHEY and SVGAGI. J lost 5 bases, V lost 2 bases, and 8 bases had no gene match. CDR3 amino acids: CASSYQGPRGETQYF. The DNA for the CDR3 is TGTGCCAGCAGTTACCAGGGCCCGCGGGGGGAGACCCAGTACTTC.

V and J are TRBV7-2 and TRBJ1-2; D is uncertain. Germline values: CDR1 SGHTA, CDR2 FQGNSA. Trimming removed 0 bases at V and 4 bases at J, with 12 bases between. The CDR3 has 15 residues. CDR3 in DNA: TGTGCCAGCAGCTTAGCTCCGCCGGGTGGCTATGGCTACACCTTC. It translates to CASSLAPPGGYGYTF. The variable domain in full, with the rest retrieved from reference TRBV7-2 and TRBJ1-2, is GAGVSQSPSNKVTEKGKDVELRCDPISGHTALYWYRQSLGQGLEFLIYFQGNSAPDKSGLPSDRFSAERTGGSVSTLTIQRTQQEDSAVYLCASSLAPPGGYGYTFGSGTRLTVV.

The rearrangement links TRBV9 to TRBJ2-2, with 7 bases identical to TRBD1. Germline V gene sequence: CDR1 SGDLS, CDR2 YYNGEE. V lost 4 bases, J lost 0 bases, and 3 bases stayed unmatched. The CDR3 is 15 residues long. The DNA of the CDR3 is TGTGCCAGCAGCATGGGACAGACGAACACCGGGGAGCTGTTTTTT. Protein sequence: CASSMGQTNTGELFF. Looking up the rest from reference TRBV9 and TRBJ2-2 gives the full variable domain: DSGVTQTPKHLITATGQRVTLRCSPRSGDLSVYWYQQSLDQGLQFLIQYYNGEERAKGNILERFSAQQFPDLHSELNLSSLELGDSALYFCASSMGQTNTGELFFGEGSRLTVL.

The V call is TRBV6-6, the J call TRBJ1-1, with D unclear. CDR1 and CDR2 from the germline V gene are MNHNY and SVGAGI (reference sequence). The length of the CDR3 is 11 residues. Deletions cut 10 bases from V and 0 bases from J, with 6 bases between. Here the CDR3 reads CATQMNTEAFF. Written as DNA, the CDR3 is TGTGCCACCCAGATGAACACTGAAGCTTTCTTT.

The chain links TRBV5-4 to TRBJ2-1; 9 bases are a match to TRBD2. CDR3 length: 17 residues. The germline V gene encodes CDR1 SGHNT and CDR2 YYREEE (reference sequence). J gave up 2 bases and V 0 bases, and 6 bases lay outside the gene matches. The CDR3 sequence is CASSLASLAGTYNEQFF. Here the CDR3 DNA reads TGTGCCAGCAGCTTGGCAAGTCTAGCGGGAACCTACAATGAGCAGTTCTTC. Full variable domain (outside the CDR3, taken from reference TRBV5-4 and TRBJ2-1): ETGVTQSPTHLIKTRGQQVTLRCSSQSGHNTVSWYQQALGQGPQFIFQYYREEENGRGNFPPRFSGLQFPNYSSELNVNALELDDSALYLCASSLASLAGTYNEQFFGPGTRLTVL.

The rearrangement links TRBV4-1 to TRBJ2-3, with D uncertain. V shed 2 bases and J shed 6 bases, with 6 bases lying between them. This CDR3 spans 12 amino acids. Germline V gene lookup returns CDR1 MGHRA and CDR2 YSYEKL. CDR3: CASSQIQDTQYF. CDR3 sequence (DNA): TGCGCCAGCAGCCAAATCCAGGATACGCAGTATTTT.

V gene TRBV27 combines with J gene TRBJ2-5; D possibly matches TRBD1 or TRBD2 (5 bases each). V was pared by 7 bases and J by 5 bases, with 17 bases between. Germline V gene lookup returns CDR1 MNHEY and CDR2 SMNVEV (reference sequence). The CDR3 loop spans 14 amino acids. This CDR3 reads CASKRTGAWETQYF. Here the CDR3 DNA reads TGTGCCAGCAAGAGGACTGGGGCTTGGGAGACCCAGTACTTC.

The chain couples TRBV7-9 to TRBJ2-4; tentatively, D is TRBD2 (6 bases). CDR3 length: 19 amino acids. The germline CDR1 and CDR2 sequences are SEHNR and FQNEAQ (reference sequence). Trimming pared 1 base from V and 1 base from J, leaving 20 bases between. The CDR3 nucleotides are TGTGCCAGCAGCTTAGTCGCAGGGACTCCGGGGATGGCCAAAAACATTCAGTACTTC. Translation: CASSLVAGTPGMAKNIQYF.

As regards this clone: At the DNA level, this CDR3 is encoded by other sequences in the same sample as well. The chain joins TRBV7-9 to TRBJ1-1; 9 positions match TRBD1. CDR3 length: 14 amino acids. Trimming cost V 5 bases and J 5 bases; bases outside gene matches: 6. Looked up from germline, CDR1 is SEHNR and CDR2 is FQNEAQ (reference sequence). The CDR3 sequence: CASSPRQGGTEAFF. The CDR3 bases are TGTGCCAGCAGCCCACGACAGGGGGGTACTGAAGCTTTCTTT.

The V and J genes are TRBV9 and TRBJ2-3; D gene ambiguous. The CDR3 extends over 16 amino acids. The germline gives CDR1 SGDLS, CDR2 YYNGEE. The V gene lost 4 bases and the J gene lost 0 bases, with 15 bases spanning the gap. The CDR3: CASSPSAAASTDTQYF. The DNA for the CDR3 is TGTGCCAGCAGCCCGTCCGCAGCCGCTAGCACAGATACGCAGTATTTT.

The gene calls are TRBV9 and TRBJ1-2, with 8 bases identical to TRBD1. Germline V gene sequence: CDR1 SGDLS, CDR2 YYNGEE. The CDR3 is 17 amino acids. The trim removed 0 bases at V and 0 bases at J, leaving 7 bases unmatched. The CDR3 spells CASSVERTGPSNYGYTF. The DNA of the CDR3 is TGTGCCAGCAGCGTAGAAAGGACAGGGCCTTCTAACTATGGCTACACCTTC.

As DNA, the CDR3 is TGTGCCAGCAGCACAACAGGGATCTCCTACAATGAGCAGTTCTTC. Translation: CASSTTGISYNEQFF. The chain carries TRBV9 and TRBJ2-1; D is possibly TRBD1 (6 bases). The germline V and J ends were trimmed by 4 bases and 0 bases, with 11 bases remaining between them. The CDR3 length is 15 residues. Looked up from germline, CDR1 is SGDLS and CDR2 is YYNGEE.